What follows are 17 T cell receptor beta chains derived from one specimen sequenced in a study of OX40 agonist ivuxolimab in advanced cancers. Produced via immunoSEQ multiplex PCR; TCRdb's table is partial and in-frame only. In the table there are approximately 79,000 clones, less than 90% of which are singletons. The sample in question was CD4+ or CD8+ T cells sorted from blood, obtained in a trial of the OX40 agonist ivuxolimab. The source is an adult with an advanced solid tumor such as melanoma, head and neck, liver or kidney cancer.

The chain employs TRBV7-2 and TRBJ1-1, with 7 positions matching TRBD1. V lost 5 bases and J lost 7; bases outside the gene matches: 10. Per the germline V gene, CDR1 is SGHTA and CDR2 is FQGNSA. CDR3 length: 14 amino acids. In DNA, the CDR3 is TGTGCCAGCAGCCCACAGCTGGGACAGCATGAAGCTTTCTTT. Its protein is CASSPQLGQHEAFF.

CDR3: CASSRSPPGAAGGELFF. The DNA of the CDR3 is TGTGCCAGCAGCCGATCACCCCCTGGGGCGGCAGGCGGGGAGCTGTTTTTT. The chain couples TRBV14 to TRBJ2-2, with a possible D match to TRBD1 (5 bases). CDR1 SGHDN and CDR2 FVKESK come from the germline V gene. The V end lost 4 bases, the J end lost 7 bases, and 22 bases lay between the germline ends. CDR3 length equals 17 residues.

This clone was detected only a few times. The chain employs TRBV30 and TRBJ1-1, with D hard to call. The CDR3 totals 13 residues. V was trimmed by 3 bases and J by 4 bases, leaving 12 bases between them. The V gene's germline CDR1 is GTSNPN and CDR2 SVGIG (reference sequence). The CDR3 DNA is TGTGCCTGGAGCAGGAGTTTTGGCACTGAAGCTTTCTTT. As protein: CAWSRSFGTEAFF.

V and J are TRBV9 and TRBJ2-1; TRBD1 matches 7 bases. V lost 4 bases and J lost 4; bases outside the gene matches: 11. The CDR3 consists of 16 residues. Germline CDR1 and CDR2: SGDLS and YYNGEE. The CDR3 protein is CASSPSGQLLYNEQFF. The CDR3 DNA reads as TGTGCCAGCAGCCCGTCGGGACAGCTCTTATACAATGAGCAGTTCTTC.

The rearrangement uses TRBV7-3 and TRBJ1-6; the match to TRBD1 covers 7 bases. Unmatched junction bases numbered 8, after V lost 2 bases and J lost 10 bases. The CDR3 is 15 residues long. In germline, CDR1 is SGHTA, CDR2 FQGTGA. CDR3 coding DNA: TGTGCCAGCAGCTTACTCGGACAGGCCCTATCACCCCTCCACTTT. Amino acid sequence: CASSLLGQALSPLHF.

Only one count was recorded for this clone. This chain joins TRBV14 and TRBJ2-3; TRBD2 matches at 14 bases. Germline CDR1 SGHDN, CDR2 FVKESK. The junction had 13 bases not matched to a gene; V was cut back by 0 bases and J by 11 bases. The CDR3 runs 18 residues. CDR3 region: CASSQEPGLAGDHFWQYF. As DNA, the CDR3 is TGTGCCAGCAGCCAAGAACCGGGACTAGCGGGGGACCATTTTTGGCAGTATTTT.

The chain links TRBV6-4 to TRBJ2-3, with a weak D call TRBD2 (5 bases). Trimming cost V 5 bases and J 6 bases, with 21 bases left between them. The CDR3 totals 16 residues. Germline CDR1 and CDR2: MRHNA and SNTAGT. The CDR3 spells CASSPLGGSTGDTQYF. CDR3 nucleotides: TGTGCCAGCAGTCCCCTAGGTGGATCAACGGGGGATACGCAGTATTTT.

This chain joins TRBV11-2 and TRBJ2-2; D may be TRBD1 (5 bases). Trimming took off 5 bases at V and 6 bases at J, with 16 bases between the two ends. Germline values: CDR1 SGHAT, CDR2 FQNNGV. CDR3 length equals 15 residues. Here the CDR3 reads CASSSIREGAGELFF. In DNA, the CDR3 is TGTGCCAGCAGCAGCATTAGGGAAGGGGCCGGGGAGCTGTTTTTT. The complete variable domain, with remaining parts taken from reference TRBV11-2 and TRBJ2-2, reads EAGVAQSPRYKIIEKRQSVAFWCNPISGHATLYWYQQILGQGPKLLIQFQNNGVVDDSQLPKDRFSAERLKGVDSTLKIQPAKLEDSAVYLCASSSIREGAGELFFGEGSRLTVL.

The CDR3 protein is CASSLGGRSYEQYF. In DNA form, the CDR3 reads TGTGCCAGCAGCCTGGGCGGACGCTCCTACGAGCAGTACTTC. The rearrangement links TRBV5-8 to TRBJ2-7, with no clear D. V lost 4 bases, J lost 0 bases, and 11 bases lay in between. The CDR3 covers 14 residues. Germline V gene lookup returns CDR1 SGHTS and CDR2 YDEGEE.

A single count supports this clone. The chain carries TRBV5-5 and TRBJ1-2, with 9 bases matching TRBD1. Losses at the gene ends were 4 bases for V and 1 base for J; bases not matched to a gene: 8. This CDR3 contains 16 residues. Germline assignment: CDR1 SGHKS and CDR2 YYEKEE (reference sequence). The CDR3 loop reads CASSVPGQGGNYGYTF. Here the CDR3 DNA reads TGTGCCAGCAGCGTCCCGGGACAGGGAGGTAACTATGGCTACACCTTC.

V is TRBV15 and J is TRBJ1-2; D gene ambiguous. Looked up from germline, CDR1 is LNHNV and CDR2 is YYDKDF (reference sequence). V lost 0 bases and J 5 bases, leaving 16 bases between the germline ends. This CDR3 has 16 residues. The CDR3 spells CATSRDPRVDGYGYTF. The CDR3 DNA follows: TGTGCCACCAGCAGAGATCCTCGTGTAGACGGGTATGGCTACACCTTC.

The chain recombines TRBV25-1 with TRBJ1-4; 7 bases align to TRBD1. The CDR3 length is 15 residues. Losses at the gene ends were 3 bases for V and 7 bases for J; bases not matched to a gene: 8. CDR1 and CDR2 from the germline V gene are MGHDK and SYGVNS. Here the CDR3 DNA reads TGTGCCAGCAGTGATTACAGGGGCTTGGCTGAAAAACTGTTTTTT. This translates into CASSDYRGLAEKLFF.

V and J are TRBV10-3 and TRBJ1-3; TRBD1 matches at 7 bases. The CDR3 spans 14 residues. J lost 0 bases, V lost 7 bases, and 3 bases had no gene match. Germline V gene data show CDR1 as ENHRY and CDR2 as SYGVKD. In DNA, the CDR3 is TGTGCCATCACAGGGACAGACTCTGGAAACACCATATATTTT. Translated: CAITGTDSGNTIYF.

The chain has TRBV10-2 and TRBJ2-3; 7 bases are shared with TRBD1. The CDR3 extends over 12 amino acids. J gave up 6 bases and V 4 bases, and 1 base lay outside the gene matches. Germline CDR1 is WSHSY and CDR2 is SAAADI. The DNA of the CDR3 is TGCGCCAGCAGTGGGGGACAGGATACGCAGTATTTT. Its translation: CASSGGQDTQYF.

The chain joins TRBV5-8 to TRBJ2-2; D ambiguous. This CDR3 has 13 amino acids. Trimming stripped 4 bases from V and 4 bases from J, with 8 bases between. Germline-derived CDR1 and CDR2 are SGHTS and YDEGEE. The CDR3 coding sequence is TGTGCCAGCAGCCCCTGGTCCACCGGGGAGCTGTTTTTT. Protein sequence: CASSPWSTGELFF.

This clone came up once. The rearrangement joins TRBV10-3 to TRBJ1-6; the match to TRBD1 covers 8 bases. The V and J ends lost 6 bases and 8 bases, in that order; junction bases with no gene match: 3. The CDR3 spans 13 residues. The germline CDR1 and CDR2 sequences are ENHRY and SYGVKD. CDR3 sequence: CAIRGQVDSPLHF. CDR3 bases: TGTGCCATCAGGGGACAGGTAGATTCACCCCTCCACTTT.

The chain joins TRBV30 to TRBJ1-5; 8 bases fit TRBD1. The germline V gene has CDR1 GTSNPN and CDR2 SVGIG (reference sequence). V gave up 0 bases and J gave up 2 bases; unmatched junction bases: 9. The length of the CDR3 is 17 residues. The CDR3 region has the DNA TGTGCCTGGAGTGTACAGGGGGGAGGTCACCGCAATCAGCCCCAGCATTTT. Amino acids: CAWSVQGGGHRNQPQHF.